The present T cell receptor (beta chain) was sequenced within a study of CD8 T cells in ankylosing spondylitis. The study's findings and limits: Significant enrichment of disease-linked clones was reportedly seen in matched ankylosing spondylitis synovial fluid. Some of these motif variants have turned up before, in reports on reactive arthritis synovial fluid and blood.

Via MiXCR, TCRdb re-called the 5' RACE reads, giving one row per CDR3 protein. This table has roughly 150,000 distinct CDR3 sequences, around 32% appearing once. This clonotype was seen a single time. Its target is unknown. This CDR3 region has 15 residues. The germline gives CDR1 MGHRA, CDR2 YSYEKL. V dropped 1 base and J dropped 8; count of bases not matched to a gene: 1. Sequenced: synovial fluid, either unsorted or a sorted T cell fraction (not recorded which). V and J are TRBV4-1 and TRBJ2-3; 15 bases are a match to TRBD2. The clonotype comes from a male donor with ankylosing spondylitis. The DNA for the CDR3 is TGCGCCAGCAGCCAAGGGACTAGCGGGAGGGCTACGCAGTATTTT. It specifies CASSQGTSGRATQYF.